The rows below give T cell receptor beta chains drawn from one sample of a study of metastatic and nonmetastatic thyroid tumors. TCRdb ran MiXCR on the PCR reads. The table has 30,000 to 35,000 clones, approximately 15% seen once. The sample comprised blood. These receptors all stem from a male donor with papillary thyroid cancer or a benign thyroid nodule (not recorded which). Some clones in this sample may be carry-over from other donors' samples. The CDR3 runs from the conserved cysteine through the conserved F or W. D genes are given only for firm matches. The listing skips clone size in some rows; elsewhere it reads once, few, many or a size class.

v_gene,abundance,j_gene,d_gene,CDR3nt,CDR3aa
TRBV5-6,many,TRBJ1-6,NA,TGTGCCAGCAGCCCGGATGGGTACTCCTATAATTCACCCCTCCACTTT,CASSPDGYSYNSPLHF
TRBV27,many,TRBJ2-7,TRBD2,TGTGCCAGCAGTTTACTTAGCGGGACTCTAATAGAGCAGTACTTC,CASSLLSGTLIEQYF
TRBV27,many,TRBJ2-5,NA,TGTGCCAGCAGTCCCCCGACAGGGAGGTCCCCAGTGTTGGAGACCCAGTACTTC,CASSPPTGRSPVLETQYF
TRBV27,many,TRBJ2-7,NA,TGTGCCAGCAGTTTCGAGGCAGGGTGGCAGCAGTACTTC,CASSFEAGWQQYF
TRBV20-1,many,TRBJ2-5,NA,TGCAGTGCTAGAGGGGACTTCCAAGAGACCCAGTACTTC,CSARGDFQETQYF
TRBV30,many,TRBJ2-1,NA,TGTGCCTGGAGCCCGGTGGGTGGGAATGAGCAGTTCTTC,CAWSPVGGNEQFF
TRBV6-5,few,TRBJ2-5,TRBD2,TGTGCCAGCAGTTACCTAGCGGGGGTAAATGGGGAGACCCAGTACTTC,CASSYLAGVNGETQYF
TRBV2,many,TRBJ1-1,NA,TGTGCCAGCAAAGGGACCCAGAACACTGAAGCTTTCTTT,CASKGTQNTEAFF
TRBV5-1,NA,TRBJ2-6,NA,TGCGCCAGCAGCTTGGATGCGTCTGGGTCCAACGTCCTGACTTTC,CASSLDASGSNVLTF
TRBV20-1,NA,TRBJ1-6,TRBD1,TGCAGTGCTAGACCGACAGGGGGCTATAATTCACCCCTCCACTTT,CSARPTGGYNSPLHF
TRBV19,many,TRBJ1-4,NA,TGTGCCAATTCCTTAGCCTTTTTGGGATCTAATGAAAAACTGTTTTTT,CANSLAFLGSNEKLFF
TRBV24-1,many,TRBJ2-1,TRBD2,TGTGCCACCAGTGATTTGATAGCGGGCTCCTACAATGAGCAGTTCTTC,CATSDLIAGSYNEQFF
TRBV5-1,many,TRBJ2-3,TRBD1,TGCGCCAGCAGCGGGGGGACAGGGAGGCCGACAGATACGCAGTATTTT,CASSGGTGRPTDTQYF
TRBV20-1,many,TRBJ2-3,TRBD2,TGCAGTGCTAAAGGACTAGCGGGACTGACAGATACGCAGTATTTT,CSAKGLAGLTDTQYF
TRBV15,few,TRBJ2-7,NA,TGTGCCACCAGCAGCACCGCCGCCTCCTACGGTCAGTACTTC,CATSSTAASYGQYF